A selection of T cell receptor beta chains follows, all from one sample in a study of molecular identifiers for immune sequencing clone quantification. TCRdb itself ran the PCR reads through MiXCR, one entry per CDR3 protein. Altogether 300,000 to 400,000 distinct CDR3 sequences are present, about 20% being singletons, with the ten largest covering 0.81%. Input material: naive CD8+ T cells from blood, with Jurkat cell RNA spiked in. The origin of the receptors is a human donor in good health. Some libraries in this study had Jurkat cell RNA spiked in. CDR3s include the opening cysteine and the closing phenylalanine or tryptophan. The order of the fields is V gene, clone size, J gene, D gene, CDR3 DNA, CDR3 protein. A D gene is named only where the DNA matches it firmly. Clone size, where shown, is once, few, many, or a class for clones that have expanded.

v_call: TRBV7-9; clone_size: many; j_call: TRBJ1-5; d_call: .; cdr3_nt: TGTGCCAGCAGCTCCTCCACTACACCCAATCAGCCCCAGCATTTT; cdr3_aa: CASSSSTTPNQPQHF
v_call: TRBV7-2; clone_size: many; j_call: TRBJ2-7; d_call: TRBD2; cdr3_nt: TGTGCCAGCAGCTTGAGTCCAGGGAGGGTTTACGAGCAGTACTTC; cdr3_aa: CASSLSPGRVYEQYF
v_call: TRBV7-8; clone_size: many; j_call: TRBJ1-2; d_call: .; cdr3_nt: TGTGCCAGCAGCTTAGAGGCTCGGACAGCTCAATTTAGCTACACCTTC; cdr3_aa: CASSLEARTAQFSYTF
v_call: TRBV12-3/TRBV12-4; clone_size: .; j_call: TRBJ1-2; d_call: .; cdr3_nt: TGTGCCAGCAGCACGGACGGATATGGCTACGCCTTC; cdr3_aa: CASSTDGYGYAF
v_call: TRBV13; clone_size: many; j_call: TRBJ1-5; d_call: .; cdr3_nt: TGTGCCAGCAGCCAGCGGGGCGGAGGGAGGGACAATCAGCCCCAGCATTTT; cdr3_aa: CASSQRGGGRDNQPQHF
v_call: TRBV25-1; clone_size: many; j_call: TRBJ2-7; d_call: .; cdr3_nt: TGTGCCAGCAGTGAAGGTCCAGGGTCCTCCTACGAGCAGTACTTC; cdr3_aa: CASSEGPGSSYEQYF
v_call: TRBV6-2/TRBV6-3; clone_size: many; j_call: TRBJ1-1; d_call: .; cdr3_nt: TGTGCCAGCACCAACCTGCAGATGAACACTGAAGCTTTCTTT; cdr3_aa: CASTNLQMNTEAFF
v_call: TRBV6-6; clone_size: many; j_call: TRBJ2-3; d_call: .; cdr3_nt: TGTGCCAGCCGGACAGATACGCAGTATTTT; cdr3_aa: CASRTDTQYF
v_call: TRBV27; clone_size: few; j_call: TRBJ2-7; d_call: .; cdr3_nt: TGTGCCAGCAGTTTCGGGGGTGGCTACGAGCAGTACTTC; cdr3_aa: CASSFGGGYEQYF
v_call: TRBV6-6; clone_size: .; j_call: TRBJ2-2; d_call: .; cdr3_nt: TGTGCCAGCAGTCCACCTCAGTGGGGTCCCCGGGCGACCGGGGAGTTGTTTTTT; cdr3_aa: CASSPPQWGPRATGELFF
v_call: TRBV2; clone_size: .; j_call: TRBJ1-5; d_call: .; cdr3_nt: TGTGCCAGCAGTGAACCGGGTAACCCCAATCAGCCCCAGCATTTT; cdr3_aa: CASSEPGNPNQPQHF
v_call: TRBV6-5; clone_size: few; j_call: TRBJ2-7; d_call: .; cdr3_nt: TGTGCCAGCAGACAACAGGGAAATGATGAGCAGTACTTC; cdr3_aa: CASRQQGNDEQYF
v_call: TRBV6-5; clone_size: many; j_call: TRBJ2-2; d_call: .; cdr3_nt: TGTGCCAGCAGTTACTGGCAGGAAAACACCGGGGAGCTGTTTTTT; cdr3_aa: CASSYWQENTGELFF
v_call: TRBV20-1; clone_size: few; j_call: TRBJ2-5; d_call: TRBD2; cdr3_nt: TGCAGTGCTCAACCACAGCGACTAGCAGAAGAGACCCAGTACTTC; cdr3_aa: CSAQPQRLAEETQYF
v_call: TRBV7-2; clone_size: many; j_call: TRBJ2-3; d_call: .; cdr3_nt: TGTGCCAGCAGCTTAAATCCGGGGAGCAGCGGTACGCAGTATTTT; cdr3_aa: CASSLNPGSSGTQYF
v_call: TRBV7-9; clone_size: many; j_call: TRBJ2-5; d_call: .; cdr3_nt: TGTGCCAGCAGCTCGGGACTCCAGGCGGAGACCCAGTACTTC; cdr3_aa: CASSSGLQAETQYF
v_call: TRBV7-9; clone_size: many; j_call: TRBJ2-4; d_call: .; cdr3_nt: TGTGCCAGCAGCTTAGCCCGAGAGAACATTCAGTACTTC; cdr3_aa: CASSLARENIQYF
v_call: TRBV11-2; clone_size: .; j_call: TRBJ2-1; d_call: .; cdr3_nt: TGTGCCAGCAGCTCCCCTACGGTGTACAATGAGCAGTTCTTC; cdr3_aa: CASSSPTVYNEQFF
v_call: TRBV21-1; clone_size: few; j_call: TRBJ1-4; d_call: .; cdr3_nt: TGTGCCAGCAGCCCAAACGACAGCAAGAACCCCGAAACAACTAATGAAAAACTGTTTTTT; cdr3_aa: CASSPNDSKNPETTNEKLFF
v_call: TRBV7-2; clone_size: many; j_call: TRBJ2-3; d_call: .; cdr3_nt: TGTGCCAGCAGTGATCCGGTGGGGCTAGGCTTCAGCACAGATACGCAGTATTTT; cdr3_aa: CASSDPVGLGFSTDTQYF
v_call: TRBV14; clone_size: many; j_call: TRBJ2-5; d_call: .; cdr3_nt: TGTGCCAGCAGCCAGGTATTGGGTTTTCAAGAGACCCAGTACTTC; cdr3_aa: CASSQVLGFQETQYF
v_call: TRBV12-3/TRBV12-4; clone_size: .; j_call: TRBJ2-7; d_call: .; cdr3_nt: TGTGCCAGCAGTTTTCGGGGATACGAGCAGTACTTC; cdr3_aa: CASSFRGYEQYF
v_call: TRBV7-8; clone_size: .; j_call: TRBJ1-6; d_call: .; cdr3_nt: TGTGCCAGCAGCTTAGCGTTTTCGGGCGCGGATTCACCCCTCCACTTT; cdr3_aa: CASSLAFSGADSPLHF
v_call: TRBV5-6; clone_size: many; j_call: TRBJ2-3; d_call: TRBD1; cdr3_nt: TGTGCCAGCAGCTGGAACAAAGGGGGCAGGATCGCAGATACGCAGTATTTT; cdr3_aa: CASSWNKGGRIADTQYF